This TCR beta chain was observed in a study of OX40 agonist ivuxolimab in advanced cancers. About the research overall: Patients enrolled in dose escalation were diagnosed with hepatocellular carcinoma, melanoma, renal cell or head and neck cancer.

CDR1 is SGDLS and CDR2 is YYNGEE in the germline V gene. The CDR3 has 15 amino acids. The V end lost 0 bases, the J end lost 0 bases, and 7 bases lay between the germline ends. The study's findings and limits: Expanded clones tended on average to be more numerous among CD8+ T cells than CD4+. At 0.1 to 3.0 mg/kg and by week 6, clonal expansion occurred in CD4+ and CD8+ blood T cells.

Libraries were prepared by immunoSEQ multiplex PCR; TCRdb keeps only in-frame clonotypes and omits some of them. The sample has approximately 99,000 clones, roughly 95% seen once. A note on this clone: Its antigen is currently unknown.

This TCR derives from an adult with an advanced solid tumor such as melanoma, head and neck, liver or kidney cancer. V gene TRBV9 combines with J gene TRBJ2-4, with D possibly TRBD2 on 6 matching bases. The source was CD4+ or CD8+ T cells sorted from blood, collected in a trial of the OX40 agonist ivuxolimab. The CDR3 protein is CASSVGGVAKNIQYF. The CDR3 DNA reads TGTGCCAGCAGCGTAGGGGGGGTAGCCAAAAACATTCAGTACTTC.